These T cell receptor beta chains were read from a single sample in a study of shared clonotypes between healthy human individuals. Method: immunoSEQ multiplex PCR; TCRdb's copy keeps in-frame clones and lacks some. The table shows approximately 2,200,000 clones, with around 93% occurring only once. The sample was naive CD8+ T cells from PBMCs. Receptors originate from a young man in good health. Some clones in this sample may be carry-over from other donors' samples. CDR3s include the opening cysteine and the closing phenylalanine or tryptophan. The order of the fields is J gene, clone size, V gene, D gene, CDR3 protein, CDR3 DNA. D genes are given only for firm matches. Clone size is not always given. Where it is, it says once, few, many or a class for expanded clones.

TRBJ1-1,few,TRBV10-3,.,CAISSIFLINTEAFF,TGTGCCATCAGTTCTATTTTTTTGATAAACACTGAAGCTTTCTTT
TRBJ1-1,few,TRBV19,TRBD1,CASSADRERDTEAFF,TGTGCCAGTAGTGCGGACAGGGAGAGGGACACTGAAGCTTTCTTT
TRBJ2-7,once,TRBV9,TRBD1,CASTPEDRLYEQYF,TGTGCCAGCACCCCTGAGGACAGGCTCTACGAGCAGTACTTC
TRBJ2-5,.,TRBV9,TRBD1,CASSEAGGAETQYF,TGTGCCAGCAGTGAGGCAGGGGGCGCGGAGACCCAGTACTTC
TRBJ1-1,.,TRBV4-3,.,CASSPTGRTMNTEAFF,TGCGCCAGCAGCCCGACCGGACGGACCATGAACACTGAAGCTTTCTTT
TRBJ2-7,.,TRBV4-3,.,CASSQDGGDSREQYF,TGCGCCAGCAGCCAAGATGGGGGGGACAGTCGGGAGCAGTACTTC
TRBJ2-7,.,TRBV11-2,.,CASSLEPGSYEQYF,TGTGCCAGCAGCTTAGAACCAGGCTCCTACGAGCAGTACTTC
TRBJ2-7,.,TRBV11-2,.,CASSTHSGTYEQYF,TGTGCCAGCAGCACTCACTCTGGAACCTACGAGCAGTACTTC
TRBJ1-2,.,TRBV9,.,CASSVDHRVYGYTF,TGTGCCAGCAGCGTAGATCACAGGGTCTATGGCTACACCTTC
TRBJ2-7,.,TRBV7-2,TRBD2,CASSYLAGLTPYEQYF,TGTGCCAGCAGCTACCTAGCGGGATTAACCCCCTACGAGCAGTACTTC
TRBJ1-1,.,TRBV5-8,.,CASILGPWNTEAFF,TGTGCCAGCATCCTCGGCCCGTGGAACACTGAAGCTTTCTTT
TRBJ2-7,.,TRBV28,.,CATLGVKETSRSSYEQYF,TGTGCCACCCTAGGGGTGAAGGAGACTAGTAGGAGCTCCTACGAGCAGTACTTC
TRBJ2-3,.,TRBV7-6,TRBD2,CASSPRTSGRVDTQYF,TGTGCCAGCAGCCCCCGGACTAGCGGGAGGGTAGATACGCAGTATTTT
TRBJ2-5,.,TRBV29-1,.,CSVEDLRGSAEETQYF,TGCAGCGTTGAAGATCTTCGGGGCAGTGCCGAAGAGACCCAGTACTTC
TRBJ2-7,.,TRBV4-2,.,CASSPLRVGTGEQYF,TGTGCCAGCAGCCCCCTTCGGGTGGGGACGGGGGAGCAGTACTTC
TRBJ2-7,.,TRBV4-1,TRBD2,CASSLTSGLYEQYF,TGCGCCAGCAGCCTGACTAGCGGTCTCTACGAGCAGTACTTC
TRBJ1-3,.,TRBV2,.,CASSSGHQNANTIYF,TGTGCCAGCAGCTCGGGACACCAGAACGCAAACACCATATATTTT
TRBJ1-5,.,TRBV28,.,CASSLPYSNQPQHF,TGTGCCAGCAGTCTACCGTACAGCAATCAGCCCCAGCATTTT
TRBJ1-3,.,TRBV9,.,CASSGTGWAGNTIYF,TGTGCCAGCAGCGGGACGGGATGGGCTGGAAACACCATATATTTT
TRBJ2-7,.,TRBV7-9,.,CASSLGGQKSGSTYEQYF,TGTGCCAGCAGCTTAGGGGGACAGAAAAGCGGGAGTACCTACGAGCAGTACTTC
TRBJ1-1,.,TRBV19,.,CASSIPQEATEAFF,TGTGCCAGTAGTATACCCCAGGAAGCCACTGAAGCTTTCTTT
TRBJ2-7,once,TRBV28,TRBD2,CASSPSGAISYEQYF,TGTGCCAGCAGTCCCAGCGGGGCGATCTCCTACGAGCAGTACTTC
TRBJ1-5,.,TRBV4-1,.,CASSQARQGNQPQHF,TGCGCCAGCAGCCAAGCTCGGCAGGGGAATCAGCCCCAGCATTTT
TRBJ1-1,.,TRBV2,.,CASSEGGQNTEAFF,TGTGCCAGCAGTGAAGGGGGGCAAAACACTGAAGCTTTCTTT
TRBJ1-1,few,TRBV30,.,CAWSFGAGDTEAFF,TGTGCCTGGAGTTTTGGGGCGGGTGACACTGAAGCTTTCTTT
TRBJ1-2,.,TRBV29-1,.,CSVDFKGTAYGYTF,TGCAGCGTTGACTTTAAGGGGACGGCCTATGGCTACACCTTC
TRBJ1-3,.,TRBV7-7,.,CASTISPLESGFGNTIYF,TGTGCCAGCACCATTTCGCCTCTGGAGAGTGGATTTGGAAACACCATATATTTT
TRBJ2-1,.,TRBV15,TRBD2,CATSVRTSGLDEQFF,TGTGCCACCAGCGTCAGGACTAGCGGTTTGGATGAGCAGTTCTTC
TRBJ2-2,.,TRBV7-3,.,CASSFGGNTGELFF,TGTGCCAGCAGCTTTGGCGGGAACACCGGGGAGCTGTTTTTT
TRBJ2-3,.,TRBV2,.,CASRKTVFSTDTQYF,TGTGCCAGCAGGAAGACAGTGTTTAGCACAGATACGCAGTATTTT
TRBJ2-7,.,TRBV4-3,TRBD2,CASSWRLAGYEQYF,TGCGCCAGCAGTTGGCGACTAGCGGGCTACGAGCAGTACTTC
TRBJ1-1,.,TRBV5-5,.,CASSFRQGNTEAFF,TGTGCCAGCAGCTTCAGGCAGGGGAACACTGAAGCTTTCTTT
TRBJ2-7,.,TRBV18,TRBD1,CASSSVGQVYEQYF,TGTGCCAGCTCATCGGTCGGACAGGTCTACGAGCAGTACTTC
TRBJ1-5,few,TRBV19,.,CASKWGGNQPQHF,TGTGCCAGTAAGTGGGGGGGCAATCAGCCCCAGCATTTT
TRBJ2-5,.,TRBV27,.,CASSLLGTGPKETQYF,TGTGCCAGCAGTTTATTAGGGACCGGCCCCAAGGAGACCCAGTACTTC
TRBJ2-7,.,TRBV7-9,.,CASSLGHSYEQYF,TGTGCCAGCAGCTTAGGGCACTCCTACGAGCAGTACTTC
TRBJ2-7,.,TRBV7-3,TRBD2,CASSPGTIPYEQYF,TGTGCCAGCAGCCCCGGGACTATACCCTACGAGCAGTACTTC
TRBJ1-1,.,TRBV6-5,.,CASSYVEGQLSAFF,TGTGCCAGCAGTTACGTTGAGGGGCAACTAAGTGCTTTCTTT
TRBJ2-7,.,TRBV4-1,.,CASSQDPIGEQYF,TGCGCCAGCAGCCAAGATCCCATCGGGGAGCAGTACTTC
TRBJ2-7,.,TRBV19,.,CASTPGNPYEQYF,TGTGCCAGTACCCCGGGTAACCCCTACGAGCAGTACTTC
TRBJ2-1,.,TRBV28,TRBD2,CASSPLAGGTYNEQFF,TGTGCCAGCAGCCCCCTGGCGGGAGGAACATACAATGAGCAGTTCTTC
TRBJ1-1,few,TRBV7-3,.,CASSLTGRTEAFF,TGTGCCAGCAGCTTAACAGGGCGCACTGAAGCTTTCTTT
TRBJ2-7,.,TRBV4-1,TRBD2,CASSLSGGREASYEQYF,TGCGCCAGCAGCCTTAGCGGGGGTCGGGAGGCCTCCTACGAGCAGTACTTC
TRBJ2-1,.,TRBV18,.,CASSPPQLYNEQFF,TGTGCCAGCTCACCTCCCCAGCTATACAATGAGCAGTTCTTC
TRBJ1-2,.,TRBV7-9,.,CASSSGLFQYGYTF,TGTGCCAGCAGCTCAGGGTTGTTTCAGTATGGCTACACCTTC
TRBJ2-6,.,TRBV9,TRBD1,CASSVNRGLGGANVLTF,TGTGCCAGCAGCGTAAACAGGGGGCTTGGTGGGGCCAACGTCCTGACTTTC
TRBJ2-5,.,TRBV5-6,TRBD2,CASSHTSMLAVKETQYF,TGTGCCAGCAGCCATACGAGTATGCTAGCGGTGAAAGAGACCCAGTACTTC
TRBJ2-3,.,TRBV14,.,CASSQDQDTQYF,TGTGCCAGCAGCCAAGATCAAGATACGCAGTATTTT
TRBJ2-7,.,TRBV7-9,TRBD2,CASSLPPGLAEYEQYF,TGTGCCAGCAGCTTACCTCCGGGACTAGCGGAATACGAGCAGTACTTC
TRBJ1-5,.,TRBV27,.,CASSRGGEPSNQPQHF,TGTGCCAGCAGTCGGGGTGGCGAGCCTAGCAATCAGCCCCAGCATTTT